This TCR beta chain emerged from a study of shared clonotypes between healthy human individuals. Overall study: Three plates were used per donor for CD4 naive, three for CD4 memory, two for CD8 naive and one for CD8 memory. Findings of the study overall: Collection of samples was limited to blood; tissue repertoires likely differ.

The V gene end was trimmed by 5 bases and the J gene end by 4 bases; junction bases not matched to a gene: 6. Germline V gene data show CDR1 as SGHDT and CDR2 as YYEEEE. The CDR3 extends over 14 amino acids. In regard to this clone: As yet, its antigen is unknown.

Sequenced by immunoSEQ multiplex PCR; TCRdb stores in-frame clones only, minus some. The repertoire consists of roughly 1,500,000 clones, with 98% to 99% occurring once and the leading ten covering over 0.3%. None of the donors, who were healthy HIV-negative adults, had recently had acute infections or vaccinations. The sequence came from a man aged 25-45 years in good health. What was sequenced was naive CD4+ T cells sorted from blood. The subset here: CD45RA+ positively selected. The V call is TRBV5-6, the J call TRBJ1-2; 9 positions agree with TRBD1. The CDR3 DNA reads TGTGCCAGCAGGAGGGACAGGGTTTTCTATGGCTACACCTTC. Translation gives CASRRDRVFYGYTF.